The rows below give T cell receptor beta chains drawn from one sample of a study of blood T cell repertoires in COVID-19. Clones were read by immunoSEQ multiplex PCR, and TCRdb kept only the in-frame ones, dropping some. This repertoire shows over 200,000 clones, around 86% found once; its top ten account for around 9.5%. The sample consisted of peripheral blood. Receptors were obtained from a man between 40 and 49 years old who had recovered from COVID-19. Both conserved end residues are part of each CDR3. The D gene is left open where the match is weak. Only some rows state a clone size, as once, few, many or a class for expanded clones.

>TRBJ2-5|TRBV3-1/TRBV3-2|14|NA|NA
CASSPYGGPETQYF
TGTGCCAGCAGCCCCTATGGGGGCCCCGAGACCCAGTACTTC
>TRBJ2-3|TRBV6-5|15|TRBD1|once
CASTSNGQGPDTQYF
TGTGCCAGCACCTCAAATGGACAGGGACCAGATACGCAGTATTTT
>TRBJ2-1|TRBV5-6|13|NA|NA
CASSLDWRNEQFF
TGTGCCAGCAGCTTGGATTGGCGGAATGAGCAGTTCTTC
>TRBJ1-1|TRBV20-1|11|NA|once
CSARDRFEAFF
TGCAGTGCTAGAGATCGTTTTGAAGCTTTCTTT
>TRBJ2-2|TRBV9|15|NA|NA
CASSGLAVNTGELFF
TGTGCCAGCAGCGGGTTAGCGGTTAACACCGGGGAGCTGTTTTTT
>TRBJ1-4|TRBV5-1|14|NA|NA
CASSLGTENEKLFF
TGCGCCAGCAGCTTGGGGACAGAGAATGAAAAACTGTTTTTT
>TRBJ2-2|TRBV9|15|NA|NA
CASSVDEGRAGELFF
TGTGCCAGCAGCGTAGATGAGGGAAGGGCCGGGGAGCTGTTTTTT
>TRBJ2-1|TRBV7-8|14|NA|NA
CASSLGSSYNEQFF
TGTGCCAGCAGCTTAGGTAGCTCCTACAATGAGCAGTTCTTC
>TRBJ2-7|TRBV5-4|14|TRBD1|NA
CASSFDRVFYEQYF
TGTGCCAGCAGCTTTGACAGGGTCTTCTACGAGCAGTACTTC
>TRBJ1-1|TRBV19|13|NA|NA
CASSIPGVTEAFF
TGTGCCAGTAGTATACCGGGGGTAACTGAAGCTTTCTTT
>TRBJ1-1|TRBV6-1|16|NA|NA
CASSESHGGWNTEAFF
TGTGCCAGCAGTGAGAGTCACGGAGGATGGAACACTGAAGCTTTCTTT
>TRBJ1-3|TRBV6-1|16|NA|NA
CASSVNRQPSGNTIYF
TGTGCCAGCAGTGTTAACAGGCAACCCTCTGGAAACACCATATATTTT
>TRBJ1-5|TRBV19|16|TRBD1|NA
CASSSWTGGLNQPQHF
TGTGCCAGTAGTTCCTGGACAGGGGGCTTGAATCAGCCCCAGCATTTT
>TRBJ1-6|TRBV27|15|NA|NA
CASRIQKSYNSPLHF
TGTGCCAGCAGAATACAGAAATCCTATAATTCACCCCTCCACTTT
>TRBJ2-1|TRBV11-3|16|TRBD2|NA
CASSTSGVGSYNEQFF
TGTGCCAGCAGTACTAGCGGGGTGGGCTCCTACAATGAGCAGTTCTTC
>TRBJ2-1|TRBV7-6|15|NA|NA
CASSFLAVSYNEQFF
TGTGCCAGCAGCTTCCTAGCAGTCTCCTACAATGAGCAGTTCTTC
>TRBJ1-2|TRBV27|15|TRBD1|NA
CASSIRGPQEYGYTF
TGTGCCAGCAGTATCAGGGGGCCTCAGGAGTATGGCTACACCTTC
>TRBJ1-3|TRBV3-1/TRBV3-2|16|TRBD1|NA
CASSQGDRVGGNTIYF
TGTGCCAGCAGCCAGGGGGACAGGGTCGGTGGAAACACCATATATTTT
>TRBJ2-1|TRBV11-2|13|TRBD1|NA
CASSGQGINEQFF
TGTGCCAGCAGCGGACAGGGTATCAATGAGCAGTTCTTC
>TRBJ2-1|TRBV14|15|NA|NA
CASSHKTGGVYEQFF
TGTGCCAGCAGCCATAAAACGGGGGGCGTCTATGAGCAGTTCTTC
>TRBJ2-7|TRBV4-2|17|TRBD1|NA
CASSQDAGQGAGYEQYF
TGTGCCAGCAGCCAAGATGCCGGACAGGGGGCGGGTTACGAGCAGTACTTC
>TRBJ1-6|TRBV30|17|TRBD1|NA
CAWSAQGPSSYNSPLHF
TGTGCCTGGAGTGCACAGGGGCCGAGCTCCTATAATTCACCCCTCCACTTT
>TRBJ2-3|TRBV19|15|NA|NA
CASSTRGTSTDTQYF
TGTGCCAGTAGTACTCGGGGGACTAGCACAGATACGCAGTATTTT
>TRBJ1-6|TRBV20-1|11|NA|NA
CSARTGGLLHF
TGCAGTGCTAGGACCGGCGGTCTACTCCACTTT
>TRBJ2-1|TRBV10-3|13|TRBD2|NA
CAISETGGNEQFF
TGTGCCATCAGTGAGACGGGGGGCAATGAGCAGTTCTTC
>TRBJ2-7|TRBV3-1/TRBV3-2|13|TRBD1|NA
CASRRQGSHEQYF
TGTGCCAGCAGGAGACAGGGGAGCCACGAGCAGTACTTC
>TRBJ2-5|TRBV5-1|16|TRBD2|NA
CASSLGTSGRGETQYF
TGCGCCAGCAGCTTAGGGACTAGCGGGAGAGGGGAAACCCAGTACTTC
>TRBJ2-7|TRBV6-5|14|NA|NA
CASRSTGFSYEQYF
TGTGCCAGCCGAAGTACAGGGTTCTCCTACGAGCAGTACTTC
>TRBJ2-3|TRBV6-4|20|NA|NA
CASSSLNGGLRGLWVDTQYF
TGTGCCAGCAGTTCCCTCAACGGCGGGTTGAGGGGGTTGTGGGTAGATACGCAGTATTTT
>TRBJ1-5|TRBV19|13|NA|few
CASSRDTTWPQHF
TGTGCCAGTAGTCGTGACACCACCTGGCCCCAGCATTTT
>TRBJ2-1|TRBV15|16|NA|NA
CATSSLASSSYNEQFF
TGTGCCACCAGCAGTCTAGCGTCGAGCTCCTACAATGAGCAGTTCTTC
>TRBJ2-2|TRBV9|14|TRBD2|NA
CASTASGRTGELFF
TGTGCCAGCACCGCTAGCGGGAGAACCGGGGAGCTGTTTTTT
>TRBJ1-1|TRBV14|15|TRBD1|NA
CASSQRTGSNTEAFF
TGTGCCAGCAGCCAGAGGACAGGGTCCAACACTGAAGCTTTCTTT
>TRBJ2-3|TRBV4-3|17|NA|NA
CASSQQVAQGNTDTQYF
TGCGCCAGCAGCCAACAAGTAGCACAGGGCAACACAGATACGCAGTATTTT
>TRBJ1-2|TRBV7-9|14|NA|few
CASSFSVGGYGYTF
TGTGCCAGCAGCTTTTCGGTCGGGGGTTATGGCTACACCTTC
>TRBJ2-3|TRBV7-2|15|NA|NA
CASTWAGAGTDTQYF
TGTGCCAGCACCTGGGCGGGGGCGGGCACAGATACGCAGTATTTT
>TRBJ1-2|TRBV21-1|14|NA|NA
CASSNRVLNYGYTF
TGTGCCAGCAGCAACAGGGTCTTGAACTATGGCTACACCTTC
>TRBJ2-5|TRBV27|17|NA|NA
CASSLGRNSGPRETQYF
TGTGCCAGCAGTTTAGGGAGGAACTCGGGCCCAAGGGAGACCCAGTACTTC
>TRBJ1-1|TRBV12-3/TRBV12-4|13|NA|NA
CASRRRGIAEAFF
TGTGCCAGCAGACGACGGGGGATAGCTGAAGCTTTCTTT
>TRBJ2-7|TRBV25-1|15|TRBD2|NA
CASSEIGLATYEQYF
TGTGCCAGCAGTGAAATAGGACTAGCTACCTACGAGCAGTACTTC
>TRBJ2-1|TRBV9|14|TRBD2|NA
CASSASSGRDEQFF
TGTGCCAGCAGCGCCTCTAGCGGGAGGGATGAGCAGTTCTTC
>TRBJ1-2|TRBV10-3|14|TRBD1|NA
CAISEAGGNYGYTF
TGTGCCATCAGTGAGGCAGGGGGGAACTATGGCTACACCTTC
>TRBJ2-3|TRBV7-2|15|NA|NA
CASSDRWWSTDTQYF
TGTGCCAGCAGCGACAGGTGGTGGAGCACAGATACGCAGTATTTT
>TRBJ2-6|TRBV5-1|20|TRBD1|NA
CASSLIRGDRGGSGANVLTF
TGCGCCAGCAGCTTGATTCGGGGAGACAGGGGAGGCTCTGGGGCCAACGTCCTGACTTTC
>TRBJ2-1|TRBV5-1|17|NA|NA
CASSSEGVRAGRNEQFF
TGCGCCAGCAGCTCAGAGGGTGTCCGCGCAGGAAGGAATGAGCAGTTCTTC